The clone carrying this T cell receptor beta chain was seen once. Between the trimmed V and J ends, which lost 6 bases and 0 bases, there was a span of 8 bases. The germline gives CDR1 MGHDK, CDR2 SYGVNS. The CDR3 has 13 residues. These data are taken from a study of shared clonotypes between healthy human individuals. Sequencing used immunoSEQ multiplex PCR; TCRdb keeps in-frame clones, though not all of them. The sample shows 2.5 million or so clones, 90% to 95% of them seen only once. The receptor comes from a man between 18 and 35 years old in good health. Sequencing was carried out using naive CD4+ T cells sorted from blood. The subset was: CD45RA+ positively selected. The chain links TRBV25-1 to TRBJ1-1; no clear D gene. The CDR3 coding sequence is TGTGCCAGCAGGGGCGGGGTGAACACTGAAGCTTTCTTT. Its protein product is CASRGGVNTEAFF.